This T cell receptor beta chain was sequenced in a study of CD8+CD57+ T cells in acquired aplastic anemia listed by TCRdb under 2018. Context from the whole study: A mean of 3.2 ug of DNA, ranging from roughly 0.19 to 27.4 ug, was extracted from sorted CD4+ and CD8+ cells. A CD8+CD57+ expansion meant a frequency higher than the mean frequency seen in healthy subjects.

TCR beta VDJ combination and CDR3 sequence profiling used genomic DNA as the template. An Illumina HiSeq 2000 was used for TCR repertoire sequencing. In the paper's pipeline: Repertoire assessment relied on Simpson's diversity index, CDR3 size and DJ length profiles, and TRBV/TRBJ rearrangement plots. The most abundant DNA sequence in the deep sequencing data was taken as the immunodominant clone. CDR3 amino acid sequences were screened for sharing across subjects and were compared with published repertoires and the VDJdb database. TCRdb took the public reads, trimmed them with fastp at Q25, ran MiXCR for clone calling and kept in-frame beta chains. Rows are unified per CDR3 protein, each entry keeping the most common DNA and genes. TCRdb assigned the V and J calls; the authors' analysis was not used. The table for this sample lists about 190,000 distinct CDR3 sequences; approximately 50% of them were counted only once. The top ten constitute 8% to 10% of the sample.

Remarks on this clonotype: Its antigen is still unknown. Within one base of it there is no much larger clone, and no base qualities were kept.

Patients chosen for sequencing had shown expansion of CD8+CD57+ cells by flow cytometry. All patients had severe acquired aplastic anemia diagnosed by International Study of Aplastic Anemia and Agranulocytosis and Camitta criteria. No patient had received any therapy when blood was sampled. In the study, sorted CD4+ and CD8+ blood T cells from patients with severe aplastic anemia and from healthy subjects underwent deep sequencing of TCR repertoires. Patients were enrolled in the USA under clinicaltrials.gov protocols 00001620, 01623167, 00001397, 00071045, 00081523 and 00961064. Ficoll-Paque density gradient centrifugation was used to isolate peripheral blood mononuclear cells. Before DNA extraction, CD4+ and CD8+ T cells were sorted with FACS or magnetic beads. Looking up the germline V gene (reference sequence) yields CDR1 LNHDA and CDR2 SQIVND. V sheds 1 base and J sheds 3 bases, leaving 13 bases between their ends. From the cysteine up to the phenylalanine, the CDR3 has a length of 16 residues. Only CDR3 DNA is held: 48 bases, read in frame from base 1.

Beyond this particular receptor, the publication reports: No significant difference in CD8+ Simpson's diversity was found between patients and healthy controls (P=0.060). Roughly 29 CD8+ CDR3 sequences were shared between patients and controls but appeared highly expressed in patients and within their immunodominant clones.

The TCR comes from a human donor with aplastic anemia. The chain links TRBV19 with TRBJ1-5; the D region possibly corresponds to TRBD1 (5 bases align). The sample was sorted CD4+, CD8+, or CD8+CD57+ T cells (not recorded which) from PBMCs. The DNA sequence is TGTGCCAGTAGTATAGGGGGCGGGCCCACCAATCAGCCCCAGCATTTT. This encodes CASSIGGGPTNQPQHF.